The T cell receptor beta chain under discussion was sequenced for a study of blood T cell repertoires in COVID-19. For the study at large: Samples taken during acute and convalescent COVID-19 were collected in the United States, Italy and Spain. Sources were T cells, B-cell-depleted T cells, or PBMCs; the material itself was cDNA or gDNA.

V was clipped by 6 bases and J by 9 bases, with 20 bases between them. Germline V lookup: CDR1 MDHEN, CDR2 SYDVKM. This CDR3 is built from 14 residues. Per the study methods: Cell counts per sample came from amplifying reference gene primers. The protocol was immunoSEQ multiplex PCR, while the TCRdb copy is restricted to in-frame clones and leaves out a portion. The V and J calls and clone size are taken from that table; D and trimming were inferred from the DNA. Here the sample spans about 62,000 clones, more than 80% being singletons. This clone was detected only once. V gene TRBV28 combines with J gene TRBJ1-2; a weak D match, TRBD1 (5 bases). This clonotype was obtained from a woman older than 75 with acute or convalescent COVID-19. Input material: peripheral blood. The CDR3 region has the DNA TGTGCCAGCAGCCCTCTCCGCGGCAGGGAAAGCTACACCTTC. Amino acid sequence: CASSPLRGRESYTF.